This T cell receptor (beta chain) emerged from a study of identical twins. Findings and caveats of the study: A partial confounding effect on zero-insertion analyses could come from invariant MAIT and iNKT cells.

CDR1 is SGHKS and CDR2 is YYEKEE in the germline V gene (reference sequence). Trimming left V 3 bases short and J 3 bases short, with 10 bases between. This CDR3 is 13 amino acids long. TCRdb re-analysed the 5' RACE reads in MiXCR, keeping a single row per CDR3 protein. The sample lists 700,000 to 950,000 distinct CDR3 sequences; about 12% were seen once. This clonotype appeared a few times. Its antigen remains unidentified. This sample was shared with a second study, whose subject was yellow fever vaccine responses in identical twins.

This sequence originates from a woman aged 18-30 years in good health. Sequencing was performed on PBMCs. V and J are TRBV5-5 and TRBJ2-7, with D maybe TRBD2 (6 bases). As DNA, the CDR3 is TGTGCCAGCAGCTCGTGGAGGGGCTACGAGCAGTACGTC. It codes for CASSSWRGYEQYV.